This T cell receptor (beta chain) was profiled in a study of T cells in Graves' hyperthyroidism and ophthalmopathy. Study in general: The authors collected peripheral blood at initial diagnosis, before any treatment. Study outcomes and limitations: Expanded thyroid clonotypes (above 0.001) were mostly also found in blood.

Cells are PBMCs isolated from roughly 9.3 ml of fresh blood. Per the germline V gene, CDR1 is MNHEY and CDR2 is SMNVEV (reference sequence). V lost 4 bases and J lost 5, with 9 bases in between. The CDR3 is made up of 12 amino acids. The TCR beta CDR3 regions underwent amplification using RNA transcripts as the source. HTBI primers were the set used in a first-round RT-PCR of the TCR CDR3. TCRdb re-analysed the multiplex PCR reads in MiXCR, keeping a single row per CDR3 protein. In the table there are about 360,000 distinct CDR3 sequences, less than 20% of which are singletons. About this clonotype itself: Its target is unknown.

Sequencing input: blood. The sequence derives from a woman under 30 with Graves' hyperthyroidism that later progressed to Graves' ophthalmopathy. The V call is TRBV27, the J call TRBJ2-7, with D possibly matching TRBD2 (5 bases). CDR3 residues: CASSSTRDEQYF. In DNA, the CDR3 is TGTGCCAGCAGTTCTACTAGGGACGAGCAGTACTTC.